These T cell receptor beta chains were read from a single sample in a study of blood T cell repertoires in COVID-19. The method was immunoSEQ multiplex PCR; TCRdb's version includes in-frame clones alone and lacks a portion of them. The sample holds about 62,000 clones, approximately 86% seen once. The material sequenced was peripheral blood. Receptors originate from a man in his 70s with acute or convalescent COVID-19. Each CDR3 is given with its conserved first and last residue. Fields, in order: J gene, V gene, clone size, D gene, CDR3 DNA, CDR3 protein. The D gene is left open where the match is weak. Some rows mark clone size as missing; the rest say once, few, many or name a class of expanded clone.

j_call: TRBJ2-7; v_call: TRBV3-1/TRBV3-2; clone_size: -; d_call: -; cdr3_nt: TGTGCCAGCAGCCCTCCGGGACTCCGCATACTATACGAGCAGTACTTC; cdr3_aa: CASSPPGLRILYEQYF
j_call: TRBJ2-1; v_call: TRBV28; clone_size: -; d_call: -; cdr3_nt: TGTGCCAGCAGACCCGGGACTTATACCTACAATGAGCAGTTCTTC; cdr3_aa: CASRPGTYTYNEQFF
j_call: TRBJ2-2; v_call: TRBV5-1; clone_size: -; d_call: TRBD2; cdr3_nt: TGCGCCAGCACGGGACTAGCGGGAGTAAAGGAGCTGTTTTTT; cdr3_aa: CASTGLAGVKELFF
j_call: TRBJ2-1; v_call: TRBV5-1; clone_size: -; d_call: TRBD2; cdr3_nt: TGCGCCAGCAGCCCAGGCGGTAGCGGGAGGTCTAAGTTCTTC; cdr3_aa: CASSPGGSGRSKFF
j_call: TRBJ2-1; v_call: TRBV9; clone_size: -; d_call: -; cdr3_nt: TGTGCCAGCAGCGTAAGCCCACTAGCTGCGGAGGAGCAGTTCTTC; cdr3_aa: CASSVSPLAAEEQFF
j_call: TRBJ2-7; v_call: TRBV28; clone_size: -; d_call: TRBD1; cdr3_nt: TGTGCCAGCAGCCTATCAGGGGGCTCCTACGAGCAGTACTTC; cdr3_aa: CASSLSGGSYEQYF
j_call: TRBJ1-1; v_call: TRBV4-1; clone_size: -; d_call: -; cdr3_nt: TGCGCCAGCAGCCAAGGGGCAAGGTTGTCAGGGATGGGGACTGAAGCTTTCTTT; cdr3_aa: CASSQGARLSGMGTEAFF
j_call: TRBJ1-2; v_call: TRBV5-1; clone_size: -; d_call: -; cdr3_nt: TGCGCCAGCAGCTTGGGGGACATTTATGGCTACACCTTC; cdr3_aa: CASSLGDIYGYTF
j_call: TRBJ2-7; v_call: TRBV7-9; clone_size: -; d_call: -; cdr3_nt: TGTGCCAGCAGATCCCTCGGCGGCGCCCACGAGCAGTACTTC; cdr3_aa: CASRSLGGAHEQYF
j_call: TRBJ2-7; v_call: TRBV28; clone_size: -; d_call: TRBD2; cdr3_nt: TGTGCCACAGCGGGGTCCGGCTCCTACGAGCAGTACTTC; cdr3_aa: CATAGSGSYEQYF
j_call: TRBJ2-1; v_call: TRBV5-1; clone_size: -; d_call: TRBD2; cdr3_nt: TGCGCCAGCAGCTTGGCGGGGGGGGCCAAGCTTCGGGAGCAGTTCTTC; cdr3_aa: CASSLAGGAKLREQFF
j_call: TRBJ1-3; v_call: TRBV5-5; clone_size: -; d_call: TRBD1; cdr3_nt: TGTGCCAGCAGCGGTATAAGACAGGGGTGGAAGGACACCATATATTTT; cdr3_aa: CASSGIRQGWKDTIYF
j_call: TRBJ1-1; v_call: TRBV5-1; clone_size: -; d_call: TRBD1; cdr3_nt: TGCGCCAGCAACAGACAGGGGGACACTGAAGCTTTCTTT; cdr3_aa: CASNRQGDTEAFF
j_call: TRBJ1-2; v_call: TRBV4-1; clone_size: -; d_call: -; cdr3_nt: TGCGCCAGCAGCCCTCCAAGGGACTTTGCTGGCTACACCTTC; cdr3_aa: CASSPPRDFAGYTF
j_call: TRBJ2-7; v_call: TRBV30; clone_size: -; d_call: TRBD1; cdr3_nt: TGTGCCTGGAGTGAGACAGGGGGCGGCGAGCAGTACTTC; cdr3_aa: CAWSETGGGEQYF
j_call: TRBJ1-1; v_call: TRBV6-5; clone_size: -; d_call: TRBD1; cdr3_nt: TGTGCCAGCCGGACAGGGCGTAACACTGAAGCTTTCTTT; cdr3_aa: CASRTGRNTEAFF
j_call: TRBJ1-2; v_call: TRBV19; clone_size: -; d_call: TRBD1; cdr3_nt: TGTGCCACCCCGACAGGGCCGGCCACGAATCCTAACTATGGCTACACCTTC; cdr3_aa: CATPTGPATNPNYGYTF
j_call: TRBJ2-5; v_call: TRBV18; clone_size: -; d_call: -; cdr3_nt: TGTGCCAGCTCACCCTTAAGGGGGTACCAAGAGACCCAGTACTTC; cdr3_aa: CASSPLRGYQETQYF
j_call: TRBJ1-5; v_call: TRBV2; clone_size: -; d_call: -; cdr3_nt: TGTGCCAGCAGTGAATCGTCAGGGCGTCAGCCCCAGCATTTT; cdr3_aa: CASSESSGRQPQHF
j_call: TRBJ1-1; v_call: TRBV11-2; clone_size: -; d_call: -; cdr3_nt: TGTGCCAGCAGCTTAAGGAGGGGCGAGAACACTGAAGCTTTCTTT; cdr3_aa: CASSLRRGENTEAFF
j_call: TRBJ2-7; v_call: TRBV5-1; clone_size: few; d_call: TRBD1; cdr3_nt: TGCGCCAGCAGCCCCCGGACAGGAAACTACGAGCAGTACTTC; cdr3_aa: CASSPRTGNYEQYF
j_call: TRBJ2-1; v_call: TRBV11-2; clone_size: -; d_call: -; cdr3_nt: TGTGCCAGCGGGCAGGGAGGCTCCTACAATGAGCAGTTCTTC; cdr3_aa: CASGQGGSYNEQFF
j_call: TRBJ2-5; v_call: TRBV7-2; clone_size: -; d_call: TRBD2; cdr3_nt: TGTGCCAGCAGCTTATTACCTAGCGGGGGGGCGCAGCAAGAGACCCAGTACTTC; cdr3_aa: CASSLLPSGGAQQETQYF
j_call: TRBJ2-2; v_call: TRBV7-3; clone_size: -; d_call: -; cdr3_nt: TGTGCCAGCACCCAGACCGGGAGTATCACCGGGGAGCTGTTTTTT; cdr3_aa: CASTQTGSITGELFF
j_call: TRBJ1-5; v_call: TRBV9; clone_size: few; d_call: -; cdr3_nt: TGTGCCAGCAGCGTAGGAAACAGGCCCGACCAGCCCCAGCATTTT; cdr3_aa: CASSVGNRPDQPQHF
j_call: TRBJ1-5; v_call: TRBV6-1; clone_size: -; d_call: -; cdr3_nt: TGTGCCAGCAGTGAAGCTCCAGGTCCAGGTCAGCCCCAGCATTTT; cdr3_aa: CASSEAPGPGQPQHF
j_call: TRBJ1-6; v_call: TRBV7-2; clone_size: -; d_call: -; cdr3_nt: TGTGCCAGCGCCCCCGGGTCCCTATCACCCCTCCACTTT; cdr3_aa: CASAPGSLSPLHF
j_call: TRBJ2-7; v_call: TRBV28; clone_size: -; d_call: -; cdr3_nt: TGTGCCAGCAGTTTTTCTAGCGCGGGTGGCTCCTACGAGCAGTACTTC; cdr3_aa: CASSFSSAGGSYEQYF
j_call: TRBJ2-3; v_call: TRBV6-4; clone_size: once; d_call: TRBD2; cdr3_nt: TGTGCCAGCAGTGACTCTAGCGGGGGGGCAGATACGCAGTATTTT; cdr3_aa: CASSDSSGGADTQYF
j_call: TRBJ2-1; v_call: TRBV3-1/TRBV3-2; clone_size: -; d_call: TRBD1; cdr3_nt: TGTGCCAGCAGCCCCCTAGGCCCGGGACAGGGGGCGGGTGAGCAGTTCTTC; cdr3_aa: CASSPLGPGQGAGEQFF
j_call: TRBJ2-2; v_call: TRBV28; clone_size: few; d_call: -; cdr3_nt: TGTGCCAGCAGTTTCGGAGGACTAACCGGGGAGCTGTTTTTT; cdr3_aa: CASSFGGLTGELFF
j_call: TRBJ1-4; v_call: TRBV18; clone_size: once; d_call: TRBD1; cdr3_nt: TGTGCCAGCTCACCGAGGGGGACAGTGATTACAACTAATGAAAAACTGTTTTTT; cdr3_aa: CASSPRGTVITTNEKLFF
j_call: TRBJ2-7; v_call: TRBV5-4; clone_size: -; d_call: -; cdr3_nt: TGTGCCAGCAGCCCCTGGGGAGGCTACGAGCAGTACTTC; cdr3_aa: CASSPWGGYEQYF
j_call: TRBJ2-1; v_call: TRBV5-4; clone_size: -; d_call: TRBD2; cdr3_nt: TGTGCCAGCAGCTCCGGGACTAGCGGCCTCAATGAGCAGTTCTTC; cdr3_aa: CASSSGTSGLNEQFF
j_call: TRBJ2-2; v_call: TRBV7-9; clone_size: once; d_call: -; cdr3_nt: TGTGCCAGCAGCTCGGGTGCCGGGGAGCTGTTTTTT; cdr3_aa: CASSSGAGELFF
j_call: TRBJ2-1; v_call: TRBV24-1; clone_size: -; d_call: TRBD1; cdr3_nt: TGTGCCACCAGTGATTTGATGGTAGTTTCTATCGGACAGGGGCGGAATGAGCAGTTCTTC; cdr3_aa: CATSDLMVVSIGQGRNEQFF
j_call: TRBJ1-6; v_call: TRBV6-5; clone_size: -; d_call: TRBD1; cdr3_nt: TGTGCCAGCAGTTACGAGACCGGGACAGGGAACTCACCCCTCCACTTT; cdr3_aa: CASSYETGTGNSPLHF
j_call: TRBJ1-4; v_call: TRBV5-3; clone_size: -; d_call: -; cdr3_nt: TGTGCCAGAAGCTTTCAGGGAACTAATGAAAAACTGTTTTTT; cdr3_aa: CARSFQGTNEKLFF
j_call: TRBJ2-1; v_call: TRBV19; clone_size: -; d_call: TRBD1; cdr3_nt: TGTGCCAGTAGTACAGACAGGGTCTGGGGCGATGAGCAGTTCTTC; cdr3_aa: CASSTDRVWGDEQFF
j_call: TRBJ2-7; v_call: TRBV9; clone_size: -; d_call: -; cdr3_nt: TGTGCCAGCAACCATCCAATGGCAGGTATTAATAACGAGCAGTACTTC; cdr3_aa: CASNHPMAGINNEQYF
j_call: TRBJ1-5; v_call: TRBV12-3/TRBV12-4; clone_size: -; d_call: -; cdr3_nt: TGTGCCAGCGGGGGCGGTCAGCCCCAGCATTTT; cdr3_aa: CASGGGQPQHF
j_call: TRBJ2-2; v_call: TRBV3-1/TRBV3-2; clone_size: -; d_call: -; cdr3_nt: TGTGCCAGCAGCCCCGGACTGAACACCGGGGAGCTGTTTTTT; cdr3_aa: CASSPGLNTGELFF
j_call: TRBJ2-7; v_call: TRBV11-1; clone_size: -; d_call: -; cdr3_nt: TGTGCCAGCAGCTCCAACTCCTACGAGCAGTACTTC; cdr3_aa: CASSSNSYEQYF
j_call: TRBJ1-2; v_call: TRBV18; clone_size: -; d_call: -; cdr3_nt: TGTGCCAGCTCACCAAGGCCGGAGGGCTACACCTTC; cdr3_aa: CASSPRPEGYTF
j_call: TRBJ1-2; v_call: TRBV6-6; clone_size: -; d_call: TRBD1; cdr3_nt: TGTGCCAGCAGTCGGGGACAGGAAAGGAGCTACACCTTC; cdr3_aa: CASSRGQERSYTF
j_call: TRBJ2-5; v_call: TRBV19; clone_size: once; d_call: TRBD1; cdr3_nt: TGTGCCAGTAGTCCAGGTGCAGGGGGAGAGACCCAGTACTTC; cdr3_aa: CASSPGAGGETQYF
j_call: TRBJ1-2; v_call: TRBV19; clone_size: few; d_call: -; cdr3_nt: TGTGCCAGTAGTATAAATGGAGCAACAGGCTACACCTTC; cdr3_aa: CASSINGATGYTF
j_call: TRBJ1-1; v_call: TRBV5-6; clone_size: few; d_call: -; cdr3_nt: TGTGCCAGCAGCTTGTCCTCTGAAGCTTTCTTT; cdr3_aa: CASSLSSEAFF
j_call: TRBJ1-6; v_call: TRBV5-1; clone_size: -; d_call: TRBD1; cdr3_nt: TGCGCCAGCTCGGACAGGCCTAATTCACCCCTCCACTTT; cdr3_aa: CASSDRPNSPLHF
j_call: TRBJ1-3; v_call: TRBV20-1; clone_size: -; d_call: -; cdr3_nt: TGCAGTGCTAGTGGACTTTCTGGAAACACCATATATTTT; cdr3_aa: CSASGLSGNTIYF
j_call: TRBJ2-6; v_call: TRBV9; clone_size: -; d_call: TRBD1; cdr3_nt: TGTGCCAGCAGCCCTTTAATGAAGGGGGCTTTGGCCAACGTCCTGACTTTC; cdr3_aa: CASSPLMKGALANVLTF
j_call: TRBJ1-6; v_call: TRBV3-1/TRBV3-2; clone_size: -; d_call: -; cdr3_nt: TGTGCCAGCAGCCATGACCCGGGACCCCTCCACTTT; cdr3_aa: CASSHDPGPLHF
j_call: TRBJ2-4; v_call: TRBV4-1; clone_size: -; d_call: TRBD1; cdr3_nt: TGCGCCAGCAGCCAAGTTCGGGACAGGGGTTTGAGAGCCAAAAACATTCAGTACTTC; cdr3_aa: CASSQVRDRGLRAKNIQYF
j_call: TRBJ1-2; v_call: TRBV24-1; clone_size: -; d_call: TRBD1; cdr3_nt: TGTGCCACCAGTGAACGCACAGGGGTGGGCTATGGCTACACCTTC; cdr3_aa: CATSERTGVGYGYTF